This is a list of T cell receptor beta chains from one sample in a study of graft-versus-host responses after intestinal transplantation. The antigens for these receptors are not known. Sequencing used immunoSEQ multiplex PCR; TCRdb keeps in-frame clones, though not all of them. The data hold around 95,000 clones, with less than 90% observed a single time. The starting material was unstimulated CD4+ T cells sorted from spleen or lymph node cells, obtained before transplant. The receptors here all came from a human donor who was the organ donor for an intestinal transplant. Both conserved end residues are part of each CDR3. The order of the fields is V gene, clone size, J gene, D gene, CDR3 DNA, CDR3 protein. The D gene is left open where the match is weak. Clone size is stated in some rows and not others, as once, few, many or a class when expanded.

>TRBV19|-|TRBJ2-6|-
TGTGCCAGTAGTATAGGGGCCGGGGCCAACGTCCTGACTTTC
CASSIGAGANVLTF
>TRBV28|-|TRBJ1-2|TRBD1
TGTGCCAGCAGTACGGGCGGGACAGGCCACTATGGCTACACCTTC
CASSTGGTGHYGYTF
>TRBV6-5|-|TRBJ1-1|-
TGTGCCAGCACCCGTCGGGGTGCCACTGAAGCTTTCTTT
CASTRRGATEAFF
>TRBV7-3|-|TRBJ2-2|TRBD2
TGTGCCAGCAGCGCCCTGGGAGCGGGGGGGAACACCGGGGAGCTGTTTTTT
CASSALGAGGNTGELFF
>TRBV19|-|TRBJ2-2|-
TGTGCCAGTAGTATAGATGGGGGGACCGGGGAGCTGTTTTTT
CASSIDGGTGELFF
>TRBV28|-|TRBJ1-5|-
TGTGCCAGCAGTTTCACAGGGAATAGCAATCAGCCCCAGCATTTT
CASSFTGNSNQPQHF
>TRBV7-2|-|TRBJ1-2|-
TGTGCCAGCAGCTTGGGTGGTTCAGGATCTTATGGCTACACCTTC
CASSLGGSGSYGYTF
>TRBV5-1|-|TRBJ2-7|TRBD2
TGCGCCAGCAGCTTGGATGGACTAGCGGGGGGAGCCTACGAGCAGTACTTC
CASSLDGLAGGAYEQYF
>TRBV30|once|TRBJ1-1|-
TGTGCCTGGAACCTCGGTCCCGGGGCTTTCTTT
CAWNLGPGAFF
>TRBV19|-|TRBJ2-1|-
TGTGCCAGTAGGGGTAGCCCGAAATCCTACAATGAGCAGTTCTTC
CASRGSPKSYNEQFF
>TRBV7-9|-|TRBJ1-4|-
TGTGCCAGCAGCCAGGGCAGTCTGAATGAAAAACTGTTTTTT
CASSQGSLNEKLFF
>TRBV9|once|TRBJ1-1|-
TGTGCCAGCAGCGTAGTTCCGCAGGGCACTGAAGCTTTCTTT
CASSVVPQGTEAFF
>TRBV6-1|once|TRBJ1-2|-
TGTGCCAGCGGTGAACAGGGCTATGGCTACACCTTC
CASGEQGYGYTF
>TRBV10-3|-|TRBJ2-1|TRBD1
TGTGCCATCACAGGGGAAACCGGGACAGGGTTCAATGAGCAGTTCTTC
CAITGETGTGFNEQFF